This paragraph covers one T cell receptor (beta chain) sequence. Its cognate antigen has yet to be identified. Base quality data are lacking; no much larger clone is found one base away. This sample's time point label indicates: blood 2 weeks post-SBRT. The treatment or condition label here, explained by the study, means: 15 Gy SBRT to primary tumor, nephrectomy 4 weeks later. Serial peripheral blood from radiation-treated patients was sampled at baseline, 2 weeks and 4 weeks after SBRT to track tumor-enriched clonotypes. Every patient's renal cell carcinoma showed clear cell pathology. Genomic DNA for TCR sequencing was prepared using the QIAamp DNA Blood Mini Kit (Qiagen). Samples were included in the analyses only if all quality control checks were passed. The data derive from a study of radiation and T cells in renal cell carcinoma (dated by TCRdb to 2020 to 2021). About the investigation overall: Samples were obtained from a clinical trial, in which 15 Gy stereotactic body radiation therapy was delivered to primary renal cell carcinomas and nephrectomy was performed 4 weeks later. A total of 50 to 55 samples underwent TCR beta sequencing, made up of some 26 tumors and about 27 peripheral blood samples. A total of approximately 4 million unique CDR3 nucleotide sequences, encoding 2.8 million or so unique CDR3 amino acid sequences, were found across all 50 or so samples. Summary of the overall study and its limitations: Tracking of blood repertoire dynamics stopped at about 4 weeks after treatment, with no follow-up past that point. The single-armed trial design could not address effects of radiation dose or scheduling on the TCR repertoire. Because pretreatment tumor biopsies were not available, the study could not determine whether clonotypes were already present within the tumor at baseline. In blood, the top tumor clonotypes increased from baseline to 2 weeks after radiation and then shrank by 4 weeks, which suggests a temporary expansion of tumor-resident clones.

The CDR3 numbers 15 residues from cysteine through phenylalanine. The entry retains the CDR3 DNA only, 45 bases that are in frame from base 1. CDR1 and CDR2 were assigned from the germline V gene (reference sequence) as LNHDA and SQIVND. V was cut back by 7 bases and J by 6 bases, leaving a gap of 19 bases between them. TCR beta libraries were generated from genomic DNA with the immunoSEQ kit, following the manufacturer's recommendations. For library preparation, a first multiplex PCR was performed with proprietary primers, followed by a second PCR in which unique barcodes were added, and bead cleanups were performed after each round. Each sample batch included a kit-provided positive control reaction and a negative control reaction. The final libraries underwent checking on an Agilent 4200 TapeStation D1000 ScreenTape, volumetric pooling, and quantification by qPCR. Sequencing was performed on an Illumina NextSeq500 using a MidOutput 150-cycle cartridge, with 156 Read1 cycles, 15 Index1 cycles, and the kit custom primers. The pooled library was loaded at 1.0 pM, and about 20% PhiX control was spiked in. Processing in the source paper ran as follows. Vendor-processed data were analyzed in R, and a clonotype was defined as all T cells sharing the same CDR3 nucleotide sequence. For clone abundance analyses, frequencies were normalized to the 10,000 most abundant clones per sample. Public T cell clones, averaging fewer than five per sample, were removed before analysis. Tumor-enriched and baseline blood-enriched clonotypes were defined by at least a 32-fold difference in abundance between compartments. A beta-binomial differential abundance model was used to identify clonotypes that expanded or contracted between blood time points. Tumor-blood repertoire similarity was measured with the Baroni-Urbani and Buser coefficient, and group comparisons used two-tailed Wilcoxon tests in R. The table was pulled from immuneACCESS by TCRdb, which kept in-frame rearrangements only. Such tables lose some clones; where checked, under half of the loss comes from unresolved V genes, and the rest has no known cause. V, J and clone size are those of that table, while D and trimming were read from the DNA. The sample yields roughly 80,000 clones; about 86% were counted once. 20% to 25% of the sample belongs to the ten largest clones.

This chain is built from TRBV19 and TRBJ1-5, with TRBD1 perhaps the D gene, on 5 matching bases. Sequenced material: blood, taken from a patient whose treatment included radiotherapy and nephrectomy. This sequence was found in a woman in her forties or fifties with renal cell carcinoma. The nucleotide sequence reads TGTGCCAGTAACCCACACGAGGGACGTGGTCAGCCCCAGCATTTT. It is translated as CASNPHEGRGQPQHF.